Sequencing of this T cell receptor beta chain was carried out in a study of CD8 T cells in ankylosing spondylitis. Concerning this clonotype itself: The antigen remains undetermined.

General study results and limits: Earlier studies detected some motif variants in reactive arthritis synovial fluid and blood. Researchers reportedly found disease-linked clones significantly enriched in matched ankylosing spondylitis synovial fluid. A motif in TCR beta, a set of roughly eight highly homologous variants, appeared characteristic of ankylosing spondylitis blood.

Germline lookup yields CDR1 SNHLY and CDR2 FYNNEI. CDR3 length: 12 amino acids. The V end lost 7 bases, the J end lost 2 bases, and 8 bases lay between the germline ends. Construction of TCR beta libraries was performed using quantitative 5'-RACE with molecular barcodes. Each CDR3 protein gets one entry after TCRdb re-called the 5' RACE reads with MiXCR. This table has around 430,000 distinct CDR3 sequences, approximately 17% appearing once. This clonotype was obtained from a male donor with ankylosing spondylitis. V and J are TRBV2 and TRBJ1-2, with D unresolved. The sample comprised blood, either unsorted or a sorted T cell fraction (not recorded which). The chain's CDR3 is CASTTENYGYTF. The CDR3 nucleotides are TGTGCCAGCACCACAGAAAACTATGGCTACACCTTC.